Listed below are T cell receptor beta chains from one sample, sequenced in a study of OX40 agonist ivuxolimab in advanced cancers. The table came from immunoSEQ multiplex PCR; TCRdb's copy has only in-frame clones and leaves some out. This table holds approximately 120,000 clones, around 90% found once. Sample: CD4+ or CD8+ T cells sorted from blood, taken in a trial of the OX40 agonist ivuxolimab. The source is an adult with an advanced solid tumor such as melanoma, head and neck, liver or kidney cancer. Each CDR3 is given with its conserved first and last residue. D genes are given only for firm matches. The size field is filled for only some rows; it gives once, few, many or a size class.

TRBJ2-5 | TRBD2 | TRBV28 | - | TGTGCCAGCAGTTTTCTGCCGGGAGGCCCCCCTCAAGAGACCCAGTACTTC | CASSFLPGGPPQETQYF
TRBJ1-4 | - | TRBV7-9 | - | TGTGCCAGCAGCTTAGCCAGGGCAGTTAATGAAAAACTGTTTTTT | CASSLARAVNEKLFF
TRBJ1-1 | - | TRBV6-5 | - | TGTGCCAGCAGTCCCGGACTGCACACTGAAGCTTTCTTT | CASSPGLHTEAFF
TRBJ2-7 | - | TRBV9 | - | TGTGCCAGCAGCATATCAAGCGGCTCCTACGAGCAGTACTTC | CASSISSGSYEQYF
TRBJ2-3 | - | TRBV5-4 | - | TGTGCCAGCAGCTTGGGGACTAGCACAGATACGCAGTATTTT | CASSLGTSTDTQYF
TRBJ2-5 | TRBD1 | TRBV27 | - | TGTGCCAGCAGTTTATCGCCCCCGACAGGGTACCAAGAGACCCAGTACTTC | CASSLSPPTGYQETQYF
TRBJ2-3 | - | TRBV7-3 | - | TGTGCCAGCAGCCCAAACAGTCCCCCAGATACGCAGTATTTT | CASSPNSPPDTQYF
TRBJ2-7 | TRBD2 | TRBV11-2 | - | TGTGCCAGCAGCTCACTAGCGGGAATACAGTACGAGCAGTACTTC | CASSSLAGIQYEQYF
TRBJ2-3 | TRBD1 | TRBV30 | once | TGTGCCTGGAGCCGCGGACAGGGGATGCTTAGCACAGATACGCAGTATTTT | CAWSRGQGMLSTDTQYF
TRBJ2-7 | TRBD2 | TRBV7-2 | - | TGTGCCAGCAGCTTAGTGGGACTAGCGGGAGGGATACACGAGCAGTACTTC | CASSLVGLAGGIHEQYF
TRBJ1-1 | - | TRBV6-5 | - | TGTGCCAGCCACCCTCTCAGGGATACGAACACTGAAGCTTTCTTT | CASHPLRDTNTEAFF
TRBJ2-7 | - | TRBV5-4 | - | TGTGCCAGCAGCTTGGGCAGGGACTACGAGCAGTACTTC | CASSLGRDYEQYF
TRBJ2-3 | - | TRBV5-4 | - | TGTGCCAGCAGTTGGAGCACAGATACGCAGTATTTT | CASSWSTDTQYF
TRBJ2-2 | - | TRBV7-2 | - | TGTGCCAGCAGCACTCCCCCCGCAGGTGGGGAGCTGTTTTTT | CASSTPPAGGELFF
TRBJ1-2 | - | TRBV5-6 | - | TGTGCCAGCAGCCCGGAAGGGAGCTATGGCTACACCTTC | CASSPEGSYGYTF
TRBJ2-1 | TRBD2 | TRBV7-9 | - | TGTGCCAGCAGCCCCCGGGGGAGGGCCGAGCAGTTCTTC | CASSPRGRAEQFF
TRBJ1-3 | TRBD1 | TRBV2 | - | TGTGCCAGCAGTCCCCGGACAGGGGACGGAAACACCATATATTTT | CASSPRTGDGNTIYF
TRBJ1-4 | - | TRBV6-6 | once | TGTGCCAGCAGGCCATCCGTCGTTAATGAAAAACTGTTTTTT | CASRPSVVNEKLFF
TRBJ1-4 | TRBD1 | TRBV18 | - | TGTGCCAGCTCATCGGACAGGGGTGAAAAACTGTTTTTT | CASSSDRGEKLFF
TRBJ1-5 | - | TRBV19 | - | TGTGCCAGTAGTGCTGACGGGGGGGCCTTCGCGTCTGGCCGAAATCAGCCCCAGCATTTT | CASSADGGAFASGRNQPQHF
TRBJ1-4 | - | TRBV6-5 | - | TGTGCCAGCAGTTACTCCGGGCCGTCGGATGAAAAACTGTTTTTT | CASSYSGPSDEKLFF
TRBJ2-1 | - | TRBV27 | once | TGTGCCAGCAGTCGAGAAGTGTTGCGGAGCTCCTACAATGAGCAGTTCTTC | CASSREVLRSSYNEQFF
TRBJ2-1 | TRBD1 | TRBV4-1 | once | TGCGCCAGCAGCCGGCCGGGACAGCACAATGAGCAGTTCTTC | CASSRPGQHNEQFF
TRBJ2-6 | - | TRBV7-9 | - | TGTGCCAGCAGCCTGGGGACGGGCTCTGGGGCCAACGTCCTGACTTTC | CASSLGTGSGANVLTF
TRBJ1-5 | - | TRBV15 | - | TGTGCCACCAGCAGAGCCGGGGCTAGCAATCAGCCCCAGCATTTT | CATSRAGASNQPQHF
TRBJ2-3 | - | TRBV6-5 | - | TGTGCCAGCAGCCGACAGGGAGGCGATACGCAGTATTTT | CASSRQGGDTQYF
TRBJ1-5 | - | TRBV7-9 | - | TGTGCCAGCAGCTCGGGCGGGGAATGGAATCAGCCCCAGCATTTT | CASSSGGEWNQPQHF
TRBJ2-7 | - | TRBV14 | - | TGTGCCAGCAGCCAAGGCCCCAATGTCTACGAGCAGTACTTC | CASSQGPNVYEQYF
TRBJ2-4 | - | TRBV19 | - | TGTGCCAGTAGACTCGGGAGTGCGCTCAACATTCAGTACTTC | CASRLGSALNIQYF
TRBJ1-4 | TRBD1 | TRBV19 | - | TGTGCCAGTACCCTAGACTCTCCAGGGGGTGAAAAACTGTTTTTT | CASTLDSPGGEKLFF
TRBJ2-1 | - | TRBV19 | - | TGTGCCAGTAGTTACGGGGCCCAAGCCTACAATGAGCAGTTCTTC | CASSYGAQAYNEQFF
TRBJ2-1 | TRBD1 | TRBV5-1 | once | TGCGCCAGCAGCCAGCGGGACAGGGGTGGCAATAAGCAGTTCTTC | CASSQRDRGGNKQFF
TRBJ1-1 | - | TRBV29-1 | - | TGCAGCACCAGCCTGGGGAACACTGAAGCTTTCTTT | CSTSLGNTEAFF
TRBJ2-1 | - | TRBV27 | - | TGTGCCAGCAGCGATACAGGGCCCCCGTTCTTC | CASSDTGPPFF
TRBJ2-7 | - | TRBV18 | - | TGTGCCAGCTCTAGCGAAATCTACGAGCAGTACTTC | CASSSEIYEQYF
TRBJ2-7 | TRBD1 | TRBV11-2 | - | TGTGCCAGCAGCTTAGATGGGACAGGGTACGAGCAGTACTTC | CASSLDGTGYEQYF
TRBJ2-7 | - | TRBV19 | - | TGTGCCAGTAGTATAGGACCCACCGAGCGGGCGAACCCCTACGAGCAGTACTTC | CASSIGPTERANPYEQYF
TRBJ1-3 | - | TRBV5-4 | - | TGTGCCAGCAGCCCCTCGGGGGGCCCAGGAAACACCATATATTTT | CASSPSGGPGNTIYF
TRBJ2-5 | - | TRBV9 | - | TGTGCCAGCAGCGTAGCGAGCGGTATACAAGAGACCCAGTACTTC | CASSVASGIQETQYF
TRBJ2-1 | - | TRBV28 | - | TGTGCCAGTAAAACCAGGGATGAGCAGTTCTTC | CASKTRDEQFF
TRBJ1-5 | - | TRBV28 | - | TGTGCCAGCAGTGAAGTGGGCAATCAGCCCCAGCATTTT | CASSEVGNQPQHF
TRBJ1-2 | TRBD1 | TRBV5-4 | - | TGTGCCAGCAGCCCTGGAAAGGGGGCGCAGAACTATGGCTACACCTTC | CASSPGKGAQNYGYTF
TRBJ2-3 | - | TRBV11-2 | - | TGTGCCAGCAGCTTAGCGGTCAGCACAGATACGCAGTATTTT | CASSLAVSTDTQYF
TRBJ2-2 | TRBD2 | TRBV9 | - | TGTGCCAGCAGCGTAGCCGGGGGGTTGAACACCGGGGAGCTGTTTTTT | CASSVAGGLNTGELFF
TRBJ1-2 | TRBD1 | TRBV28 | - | TGTGCCAGCAACCCAGGGGGGTCAAACTATGGCTACACCTTC | CASNPGGSNYGYTF
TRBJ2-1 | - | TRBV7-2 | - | TGTGCCAGCAGCACACGAAGGCCGGTCGATGAGCAGTTCTTC | CASSTRRPVDEQFF
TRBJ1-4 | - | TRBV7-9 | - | TGTGCCAGCAGCTTGGGGGTAGCTAATGAAAAACTGTTTTTT | CASSLGVANEKLFF
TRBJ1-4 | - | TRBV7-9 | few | TGTGCCAGCAGCTTAGAGGCTGATCTAAATGAAAAACTGTTTTTT | CASSLEADLNEKLFF
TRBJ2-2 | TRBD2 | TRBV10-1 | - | TGCGCCAGCAGCAGCGGGAGGGCCACCGGGGAGCTGTTTTTT | CASSSGRATGELFF
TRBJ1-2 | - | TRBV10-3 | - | TGTGCCACGTTCACAGGCAGGAACTATGGCTACACCTTC | CATFTGRNYGYTF
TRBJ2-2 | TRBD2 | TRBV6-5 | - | TGTGCCAGCAGTTCCAAGCGGGAGGGCCGGTCCGGGGAGCTGTTTTTT | CASSSKREGRSGELFF
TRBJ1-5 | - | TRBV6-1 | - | TGTGCCAGCACCGGGGGCCTCCGGGCCCAGCATTTT | CASTGGLRAQHF